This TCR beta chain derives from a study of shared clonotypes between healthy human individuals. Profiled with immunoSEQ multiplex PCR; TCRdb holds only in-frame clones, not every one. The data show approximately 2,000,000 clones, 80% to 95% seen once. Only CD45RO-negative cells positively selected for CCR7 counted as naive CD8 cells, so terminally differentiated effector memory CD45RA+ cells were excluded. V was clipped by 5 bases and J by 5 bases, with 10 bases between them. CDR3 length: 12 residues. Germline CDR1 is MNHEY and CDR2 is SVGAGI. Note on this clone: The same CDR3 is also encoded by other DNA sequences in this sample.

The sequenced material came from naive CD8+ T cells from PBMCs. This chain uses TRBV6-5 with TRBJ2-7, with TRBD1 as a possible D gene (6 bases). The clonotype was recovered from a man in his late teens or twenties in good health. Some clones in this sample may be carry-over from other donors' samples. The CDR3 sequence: CASSPSGDEQYF. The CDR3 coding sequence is TGTGCCAGCAGTCCCTCAGGGGACGAGCAGTACTTC.